This is a list of T cell receptor beta chains from one sample in a study of blood T cell repertoires in COVID-19. Profiled with immunoSEQ multiplex PCR; TCRdb holds only in-frame clones, not every one. The data contain 300,000 or so clones, approximately 85% of them seen just once; the ten biggest clones take up 1.5% to 2%. The sequencing input was peripheral blood. The origin of the receptors is a woman aged 45-60 years with acute or convalescent COVID-19. CDR3s include the opening cysteine and the closing phenylalanine or tryptophan. A D gene is named only where the DNA matches it firmly. Rows may omit the clone size; those that give it use once, few, many or a size class.

>-|-|TRBV21-1|TRBJ2-7
TGTGCCAGCAGATCCCTCCCGGGACAGGGCTACGAGCAGTACTTC
CASRSLPGQGYEQYF
>-|-|TRBV6-6|TRBJ2-3
TGTGCCAGCAGACGACAGGGCACAGATACGCAGTATTTT
CASRRQGTDTQYF
>TRBD2|-|TRBV13|TRBJ2-5
TGTGCCAGCAGCTTAGGAGGTGCCTTGCTAGCGGAACTCCAAGAGACCCAGTACTTC
CASSLGGALLAELQETQYF
>-|-|TRBV28|TRBJ2-4
TGTGCCAGCAGTTCTTCCCGGGGGGCTGTGAACATTCAGTACTTC
CASSSSRGAVNIQYF
>-|few|TRBV12-3/TRBV12-4|TRBJ1-1
TGTGCCAGCAGTGGACAACCGAACACTGAAGCTTTCTTT
CASSGQPNTEAFF
>TRBD2|-|TRBV29-1|TRBJ2-1
TGCAGCGTCGCCTCGACTAGCGGGAACCCGAACAATGAGCAGTTCTTC
CSVASTSGNPNNEQFF
>-|-|TRBV12-3/TRBV12-4|TRBJ1-3
TGTGCCAGCAGTCCTCAGGGTAACACCATATATTTT
CASSPQGNTIYF
>-|few|TRBV27|TRBJ2-7
TGTGCCAGCAGTTTAAGCATCCACGAGCAGTACTTC
CASSLSIHEQYF
>-|-|TRBV30|TRBJ1-4
TGTGCCTGGAGTTTGGGGGGGGATAATGAAAAACTGTTTTTT
CAWSLGGDNEKLFF
>-|-|TRBV4-1|TRBJ2-5
TGCGCCAGCAGCCCCAGGGAGGTACCCACAGAGACCCAGTACTTC
CASSPREVPTETQYF
>TRBD2|-|TRBV7-2|TRBJ2-5
TGTGCCAGCAGCTTACGGCGGGAGGGAGAGACCCAGTACTTC
CASSLRREGETQYF
>TRBD2|-|TRBV2|TRBJ2-7
TGTGCCAGCCGACGATTGGGGGTAGCGGGATTCGACGAGCAGTACTTC
CASRRLGVAGFDEQYF
>TRBD2|-|TRBV5-1|TRBJ2-3
TGCGCCAGCAGCTTGCCCGGACTAGCGGGAGGGGCAGATACGCAGTATTTT
CASSLPGLAGGADTQYF
>TRBD2|-|TRBV18|TRBJ2-7
TGTGCCAGCTCATCGGGGGGTTTCAGCGAGCAGTACTTC
CASSSGGFSEQYF
>-|-|TRBV9|TRBJ1-4
TGTGCCAGCAGCGTAGGGCCAGGGCGAGCTAATGAAAAACTGTTTTTT
CASSVGPGRANEKLFF
>-|-|TRBV10-3|TRBJ2-3
TGTGCCATCAGATCCGGTCCAGATACGCAGTATTTT
CAIRSGPDTQYF
>-|-|TRBV6-5|TRBJ1-4
TGTGCCAGCAGCGATGACAGGCTTAATGAAAAACTGTTTTTT
CASSDDRLNEKLFF
>TRBD2|-|TRBV24-1|TRBJ2-7
TGTGCCACCAGTGACTCGAGCGGGAGAGCCACCTACGAGCAGTACTTC
CATSDSSGRATYEQYF
>TRBD2|-|TRBV7-2|TRBJ2-7
TGTGCCAGCAGCCGCATAGCGGGAGCCTACGAGCAGTACTTC
CASSRIAGAYEQYF
>TRBD1|once|TRBV27|TRBJ2-1
TGTGCCAGCAGTTCGGACAGGGGCAATGAGCAGTTCTTC
CASSSDRGNEQFF
>TRBD1|-|TRBV6-5|TRBJ2-1
TGTGCCAGCAGTTTTTGGGACAGGGACTACAATGAGCAGTTCTTC
CASSFWDRDYNEQFF
>-|-|TRBV7-9|TRBJ2-3
TGTGCCAGCAGCTTAGCCGGAGGTGGAGGGGCAGATACGCAGTATTTT
CASSLAGGGGADTQYF
>-|-|TRBV6-5|TRBJ2-3
TGTGCCAGCAGTATCTTGGATACGCAGTATTTT
CASSILDTQYF
>-|-|TRBV6-5|TRBJ2-7
TGTGCCAGCAGTTACGGGCGCCTGAGCTCCTACGAGCAGTACTTC
CASSYGRLSSYEQYF
>TRBD1|-|TRBV9|TRBJ2-7
TGTGCCAGCAGCGTTCAGGGGGCGGGCGAGCAGTACTTC
CASSVQGAGEQYF
>-|-|TRBV5-1|TRBJ2-5
TGCGCCAGCAGTCCCAGCGGACAAGAGACCCAGTACTTC
CASSPSGQETQYF
>TRBD2|-|TRBV3-1/TRBV3-2|TRBJ2-7
TGTGCCAGCAGCCAGACTGGGACTAGCGGAACCCTTATAAACTACGAGCAGTACTTC
CASSQTGTSGTLINYEQYF